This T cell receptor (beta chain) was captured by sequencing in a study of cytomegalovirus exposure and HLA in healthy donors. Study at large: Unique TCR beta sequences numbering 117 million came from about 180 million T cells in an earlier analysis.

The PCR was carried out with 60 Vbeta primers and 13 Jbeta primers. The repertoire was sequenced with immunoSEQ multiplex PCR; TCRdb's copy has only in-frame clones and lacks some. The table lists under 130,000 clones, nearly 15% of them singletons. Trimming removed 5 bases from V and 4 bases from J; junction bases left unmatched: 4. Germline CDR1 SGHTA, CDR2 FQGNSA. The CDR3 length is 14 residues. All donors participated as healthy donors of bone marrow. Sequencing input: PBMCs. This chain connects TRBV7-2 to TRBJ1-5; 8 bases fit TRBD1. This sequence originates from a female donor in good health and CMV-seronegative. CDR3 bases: TGTGCCAGCAGCCGGACAGGGTGGAATCAGCCCCAGCATTTT. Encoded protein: CASSRTGWNQPQHF.